This entry is about one T cell receptor beta chain. Its antigen is currently unknown. In germline, CDR1 is SGHRS, CDR2 YFSETQ. CDR3 length: 16 amino acids. The V gene lost 4 bases and the J gene lost 0 bases, with 11 bases spanning the gap. This specimen comes from a study of cytomegalovirus exposure and HLA in healthy donors. Study-level points and caveats: Across all donors, roughly uniform sequencing depth was an assumption of the presence/absence analyses. There were a few CMV-associated chains whose specificity for CMV antigens was confirmed in vitro. TCR beta chain V- and J-gene trimming was linked, in a later analysis, to a missense variant in DCLRE1C.

It was with 60 Vbeta and 13 Jbeta primers that the PCR ran. TCRdb's copy holds only in-frame clones and misses some; the assay was immunoSEQ multiplex PCR. Seen here are about 120,000 clones, around three quarters observed once, and the top ten hold roughly 3%. The clonotype was recovered from a male donor in good health and CMV-seronegative. Sequences were obtained from PBMCs. This sequence joins TRBV5-1 and TRBJ2-6; D possibly corresponds to TRBD2 (7 bases). CDR3 in DNA: TGCGCCAGCAGCGAAGGGGGGGGCTCTGGGGCCAACGTCCTGACTTTC. As protein: CASSEGGGSGANVLTF.